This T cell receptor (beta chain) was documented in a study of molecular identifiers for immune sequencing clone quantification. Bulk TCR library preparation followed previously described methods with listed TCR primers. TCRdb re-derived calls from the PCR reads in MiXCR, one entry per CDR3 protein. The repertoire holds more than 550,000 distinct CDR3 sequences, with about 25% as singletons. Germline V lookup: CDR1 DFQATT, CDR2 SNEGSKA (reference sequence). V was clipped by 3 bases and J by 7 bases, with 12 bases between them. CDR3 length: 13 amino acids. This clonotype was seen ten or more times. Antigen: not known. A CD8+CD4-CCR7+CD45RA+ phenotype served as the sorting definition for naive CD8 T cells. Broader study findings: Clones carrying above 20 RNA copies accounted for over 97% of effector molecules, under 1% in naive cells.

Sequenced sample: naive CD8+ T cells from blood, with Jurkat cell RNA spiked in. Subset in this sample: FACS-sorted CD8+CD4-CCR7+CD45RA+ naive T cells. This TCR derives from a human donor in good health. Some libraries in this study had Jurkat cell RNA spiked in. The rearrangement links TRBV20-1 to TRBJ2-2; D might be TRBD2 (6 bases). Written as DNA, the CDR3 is TGCAGTGCTAGCGGGAGATGGGGCGGGGAGCTGTTTTTT. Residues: CSASGRWGGELFF.